The 22 T cell receptor beta chains reported below all come from one sample, sequenced in a study of shared clonotypes between healthy human individuals. The data were produced by immunoSEQ multiplex PCR, yet TCRdb's version contains in-frame clones alone and is incomplete. This table has approximately 470,000 clones, approximately 78% appearing once. Material for sequencing was PBMCs. All receptors derive from a woman aged 40 to 49 in good health. Some clones in this sample may be carry-over from other donors' samples.

This clone was counted once. The V gene is TRBV27, the J gene TRBJ1-2, with TRBD1 as a possible D gene (6 bases). The CDR3 extends over 12 amino acids. V was trimmed by 11 bases and J by 8 bases, leaving 18 bases between them. CDR1 MNHEY and CDR2 SMNVEV come from the germline V gene (reference sequence). CDR3 loop: CAALGAFGGYTF. The CDR3 bases are TGTGCCGCCCTGGGGGCATTTGGCGGCTACACCTTC.

This chain joins TRBV4-1 and TRBJ2-3; 11 bases line up with TRBD1. Per germline, CDR1 MGHRA and CDR2 YSYEKL. The CDR3 is made up of 18 amino acids. J lost 5 bases, V lost 10 bases, and 20 bases had no gene match. CDR3 DNA: TGCGCCACCTCGGGACAGGGGGTGTTTCGAAGGGTCCAAGATACGCAGTATTTT. Amino acids: CATSGQGVFRRVQDTQYF.

J is TRBJ1-2 and V is TRBV9, with 9 positions matching TRBD1. The V gene's germline CDR1 is SGDLS and CDR2 YYNGEE. The CDR3 consists of 15 residues. V shed 3 bases and J 5 bases; nucleotides not matched to a gene: 8. CDR3 protein: CASSEGAGQGYGYTF. CDR3 nucleotide sequence: TGTGCCAGCAGCGAAGGGGCGGGACAGGGTTATGGCTACACCTTC.

The CDR3 DNA follows: TGTGCCAGCAGCTTAGCTGGGGGCGGTTTTGAGCAGTTCTTC. It encodes CASSLAGGGFEQFF. V and J are TRBV7-2 and TRBJ2-1; a possible D gene is TRBD1 (6 bases). The CDR3 totals 14 residues. V was pared by 0 bases and J by 9 bases, with 12 bases between. Germline assignment: CDR1 SGHTA and CDR2 FQGNSA.

The chain recombines TRBV5-1 with TRBJ2-1; no definite D call. Germline loops: CDR1 SGHRS, CDR2 YFSETQ. CDR3 size: 13 residues. The V gene lost 2 bases and the J gene lost 4 bases, with 7 bases spanning the gap. The CDR3 loop reads CASSLNRYNEQFF. CDR3 DNA: TGCGCCAGCAGCTTAAACAGATACAATGAGCAGTTCTTC.

The chain employs TRBV6-5 and TRBJ1-2; 7 bases agree with TRBD1. This CDR3 has 14 residues. V lost 5 bases, J lost 8 bases, and 11 bases stayed unmatched. The germline V gene encodes CDR1 MNHEY and CDR2 SVGAGI. CDR3 loop: CASSMGQPSGGYTF. As DNA, the CDR3 is TGTGCCAGCAGTATGGGACAGCCGTCGGGCGGCTACACCTTC.

The V gene is TRBV7-3, the J gene TRBJ2-5; D not resolved. Germline V lookup: CDR1 SGHTA, CDR2 FQGTGA. V was shortened by 1 base and J by 9 bases, with 12 bases between the two germline ends. The CDR3 has 13 amino acids. This chain's CDR3 is CASSLSLVGPQYF. CDR3 sequence (DNA): TGTGCCAGCAGCTTAAGCCTAGTCGGCCCCCAGTACTTC.

This rearrangement joins TRBV4-3 to TRBJ2-1, with D unclear. From germline, CDR1 is LGHNA and CDR2 YSLEER. There are 15 residues in the CDR3. Trimming shortened V by 0 bases and J by 0 bases, and 6 bases separated the two germline ends. This chain's CDR3 is CASSQDWSSYNEQFF. CDR3 DNA: TGCGCCAGCAGCCAAGACTGGAGCTCCTACAATGAGCAGTTCTTC.

The V call is TRBV4-3, the J call TRBJ2-7; TRBD2 matches 10 bases. Looked up from germline, CDR1 is LGHNA and CDR2 is YSLEER. The CDR3 runs to 15 residues. Unmatched junction bases numbered 7, after V lost 3 bases and J lost 5 bases. CDR3 sequence reads: CASSQGVAGGDEQYF. In nucleotides, the CDR3 is TGCGCCAGCAGCCAGGGTGTAGCGGGAGGAGACGAGCAGTACTTC.

The chain joins TRBV28 to TRBJ1-1, with unresolved D. CDR1 and CDR2 (germline): MDHEN, SYDVKM. Trimming stripped 3 bases from V and 0 bases from J, with 11 bases between. The CDR3 extends over 15 amino acids. DNA of the CDR3: TGTGCCAGCAGTTTGATCGTACAGCTGAACACTGAAGCTTTCTTT. Translation gives CASSLIVQLNTEAFF.

The rearrangement links TRBV4-3 to TRBJ1-5; 12 bases match TRBD1. The CDR3 spans 16 residues. The V and J ends lost 4 bases and 8 bases, in that order; junction bases with no gene match: 9. CDR1 is LGHNA and CDR2 is YSLEER in the germline V gene. The CDR3 DNA follows: TGCGCCAGCAGCCCCGGGACAGGGGGCCCAAATGAGCCCCAGCATTTT. Its translation: CASSPGTGGPNEPQHF.

V and J are TRBV11-2 and TRBJ2-1, with TRBD2 identical over 11 bases. The germline CDR1 and CDR2 sequences are SGHAT and FQNNGV. The length of the CDR3 is 15 residues. Germline trimming cut 5 bases from V and 8 bases from J; bases unmatched to any gene: 8. The CDR3 DNA reads TGTGCCAGCAGCCTTCGGGGACTAGCGGCCGATGAGCAGTTCTTC. Translating it yields CASSLRGLAADEQFF.

The V call is TRBV6-1, the J call TRBJ2-3; perhaps TRBD1 as D (6 bases). Trimming pared 5 bases from V and 1 base from J, leaving 13 bases between. Per germline, CDR1 MNHNS and CDR2 SASEGT. CDR3 size: 15 residues. In DNA form, the CDR3 reads TGTGCCAGCAGTAAACAGGGTAGTGGCACAGATACGCAGTATTTT. Residues: CASSKQGSGTDTQYF.

The CDR3 DNA reads as TGTGCCAGCAGCCGGGCGCTACAGCAATATAACTATGGCTACACCTTC. It translates to CASSRALQQYNYGYTF. This chain joins TRBV5-6 and TRBJ1-2; D unresolved. V was trimmed by 4 bases and J by 1 base, leaving 17 bases between them. CDR1 and CDR2 (germline): SGHDT, YYEEEE. The CDR3 runs to 16 residues.

The rearrangement uses TRBV29-1 and TRBJ1-1; 9 bases agree with TRBD1. CDR3 length: 13 amino acids. V trimming: 1 base; J trimming: 11 bases; junction bases outside the gene matches: 8. The germline CDR1 and CDR2 sequences are SQVTM and ANQGSEA. The CDR3 nucleotides read TGCAGCGTTGAAGGGACAGGGGCGTTTAAGGCTTTCTTT. This encodes CSVEGTGAFKAFF.

Concerning this clone: The junction differs from germline at one of its ends, possibly a read error. The J gene is TRBJ1-4, the V gene TRBV14, with D possibly being TRBD1 (6 bases). Germline V gene sequence: CDR1 SGHDN, CDR2 FVKESK. The CDR3 extends over 17 amino acids. The CDR3 sequence is CASSRDLPGQTNEKLSF. The DNA for the CDR3 is TGTGCCAGCAGCCGAGACCTGCCGGGACAAACTAATGAAAAACTGTCTTTT.

The chain has TRBV29-1 and TRBJ2-7; 10 positions agree with TRBD1. Germline V CDR1 and CDR2: SQVTM, ANQGSEA. J lost 6 bases, V lost 4 bases, and 6 bases had no gene match. The CDR3 is 13 amino acids. The CDR3 region is CSVVGQGTSEQYF. CDR3 DNA: TGCAGCGTTGTGGGACAGGGGACTTCCGAGCAGTACTTC.

The J gene is TRBJ2-1, the V gene TRBV9, with TRBD2 matching 7 bases. Unmatched junction bases numbered 9, after V lost 2 bases and J lost 10 bases. This CDR3 is built from 14 residues. CDR1 SGDLS and CDR2 YYNGEE come from the germline V gene. Here the CDR3 DNA reads TGTGCCAGCAGCGTTCTCCCCGAGCGGGGCGAGCAGTTCTTC. Encoded protein: CASSVLPERGEQFF. Full variable domain (rest looked up from reference TRBV9 and TRBJ2-1): DSGVTQTPKHLITATGQRVTLRCSPRSGDLSVYWYQQSLDQGLQFLIQYYNGEERAKGNILERFSAQQFPDLHSELNLSSLELGDSALYFCASSVLPERGEQFFGPGTRLTVL.

The rearrangement joins TRBV19 to TRBJ2-2; perhaps TRBD2 as D (6 bases). The CDR3 runs 15 residues. Germline V gene lookup returns CDR1 LNHDA and CDR2 SQIVND (reference sequence). Trimming took 7 bases from V and 0 from J, leaving 12 bases between them. The CDR3: CASTYSGANTGELFF. The CDR3 nucleotides read TGTGCCAGTACCTATAGCGGCGCGAACACCGGGGAGCTGTTTTTT.

V and J are TRBV10-3 and TRBJ2-3, with 7 positions matching TRBD1. Trimming took 4 bases from V and 0 from J; bases not matched to a gene: 10. The CDR3 spans 17 residues. Germline V gene data show CDR1 as ENHRY and CDR2 as SYGVKD. The CDR3 nucleotides are TGTGCCATCAGTGGAGAAACCGGGACAGCGAGCACAGATACGCAGTATTTT. Its protein is CAISGETGTASTDTQYF.

The chain links TRBV9 to TRBJ1-3, with no clear D. Germline V gene lookup returns CDR1 SGDLS and CDR2 YYNGEE. The V end lost 3 bases, the J end lost 9 bases, and 13 bases lay between the germline ends. There are 13 residues in the CDR3. The CDR3 sequence is CASSEAGWGTIYF. The DNA of the CDR3 is TGTGCCAGCAGCGAAGCGGGTTGGGGCACCATATATTTT.

CDR3: CATSPRDRFGTQYF. The CDR3 DNA reads TGTGCCACCAGCCCCCGGGACAGGTTTGGTACGCAGTATTTT. The rearrangement links TRBV15 to TRBJ2-3, with 8 positions matching TRBD1. CDR3 length: 14 residues. Germline CDR1 reads LNHNV; CDR2 reads YYDKDF (reference sequence). V dropped 5 bases and J dropped 8; count of bases not matched to a gene: 9.